The sequence of this TCR beta chain was determined in a study of T cell changes during pregnancy in multiple sclerosis (dated by TCRdb to the late 2010s). Context from the whole study: In women with multiple sclerosis, the researchers looked at how the T cell repertoire shifted as pregnancy progressed.

Library construction relied on the immunoSEQ multiplex PCR assay. TCRdb provides this immuneACCESS table in a form limited to in-frame rearrangements. Some clones are lacking; in checked studies, under half of them reflect an unresolved V gene, and why the rest are absent is not known. This sample is represented by about 75,000 clones; about 90% of them were singletons. The ten largest clones capture 0.43% of the sample. V lost 0 bases and J lost 2 bases; the stretch between them is 13 bases long. According to the germline V gene, CDR1 reads MDHEN and CDR2 reads SYDVKM. The CDR3 starts with the cysteine, ends with the phenylalanine, and has 16 residues. Just CDR3 DNA is preserved here, 48 bases in frame from base 1. This clone was observed a single time. Its antigen is unknown. No base qualities exist here, and no much larger clone lies one base off it.

The sequence was collected from a female donor with multiple sclerosis, enrolled in a pregnancy study. This chain is built from TRBV28 and TRBJ1-1; D gene: possibly TRBD1, on 6 matching bases. The sample in question was CD4+ T cells from peripheral blood mononuclear cells, obtained before pregnancy. The CDR3 corresponds to CASSLWGTFGNTEAFF. In nucleotide form, the sequence is TGTGCCAGCAGTTTATGGGGGACATTCGGAAACACTGAAGCTTTCTTT.